The T cell receptor (beta chain) under discussion was sequenced for a study of T cell responses to AZD1222 COVID-19 vaccine. Whole-study findings and limits: Most donors were white British, females outnumbered males, and clonal diversity was possibly underestimated. Among spike-specific TCRs, nearly half reportedly target unmutated variant regions.

The CDR3 loop spans 12 amino acids. Trimming took 0 bases from V and 7 from J, leaving 7 bases between them. The germline gives CDR1 SGDLS, CDR2 YYNGEE. Regarding this clone: Antigen: not known.

The table came from immunoSEQ multiplex PCR; TCRdb's copy has only in-frame clones and leaves some out. The sample lists some 89,000 clones, roughly 90% occurring once. The receptor was derived from an adult in good health. The chain couples TRBV9 to TRBJ1-2; weak D call: TRBD1 (5 bases). The sequenced sample was peripheral blood, obtained on day 0 of MenACWY control vaccination. The CDR3 DNA reads as TGTGCCAGCAGCGTAGCGGGGGTTGGCTACACCTTC. Protein product: CASSVAGVGYTF.